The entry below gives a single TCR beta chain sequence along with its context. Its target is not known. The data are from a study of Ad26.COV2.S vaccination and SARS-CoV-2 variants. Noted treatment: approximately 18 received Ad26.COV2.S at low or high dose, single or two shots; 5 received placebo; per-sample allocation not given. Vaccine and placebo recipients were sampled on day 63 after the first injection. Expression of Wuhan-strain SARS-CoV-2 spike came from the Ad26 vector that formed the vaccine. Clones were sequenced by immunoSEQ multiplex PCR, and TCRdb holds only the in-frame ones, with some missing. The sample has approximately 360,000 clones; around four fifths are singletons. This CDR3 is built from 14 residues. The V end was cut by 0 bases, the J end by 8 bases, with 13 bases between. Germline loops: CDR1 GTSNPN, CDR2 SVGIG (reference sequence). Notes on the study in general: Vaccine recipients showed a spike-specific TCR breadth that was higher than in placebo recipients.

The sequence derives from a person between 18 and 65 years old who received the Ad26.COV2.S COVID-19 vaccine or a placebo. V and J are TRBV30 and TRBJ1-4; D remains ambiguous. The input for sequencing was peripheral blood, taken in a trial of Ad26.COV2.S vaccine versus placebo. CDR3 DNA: TGTGCCTGGAGTGTACAAGGAGGGAGGGAAAAACTGTTTTTT. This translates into CAWSVQGGREKLFF.